Following are 19 T cell receptor beta chains from one sample sequenced in a study of cytomegalovirus exposure and HLA in healthy donors. The PCR employed 60 Vbeta primers together with 13 Jbeta primers. Profiling relied on immunoSEQ multiplex PCR, and the TCRdb table lists in-frame clones only, not all of them. The data contain under 150,000 clones, 80% of them singletons. Sequencing used PBMCs. The source of these receptors is a male donor in good health and CMV-seronegative.

The V and J genes are TRBV27 and TRBJ2-3, with D maybe TRBD2 (6 bases). The length of the CDR3 is 15 residues. The germline V gene has CDR1 MNHEY and CDR2 SMNVEV (reference sequence). With 6 bases removed from V and 4 bases from J, the gap between germline ends came to 17 bases. The CDR3, as DNA: TGTGCCAGCAGGAGGCCGGGACTGCCGGCAGATACGCAGTATTTT. Translation: CASRRPGLPADTQYF.

A remark on this clone: The junction shows a germline mismatch at one end, possibly a read error. J is TRBJ1-3 and V is TRBV7-9; D remains unclear. This CDR3 region has 15 residues. Germline assignment: CDR1 SEHNR and CDR2 FQNEAQ (reference sequence). This chain's CDR3 is CSSSLARGLENTIYF. CDR3 DNA: TGTTCCAGCAGCTTAGCTCGGGGATTGGAAAACACCATATATTTT.

This clone was counted once. This chain uses TRBV27 with TRBJ2-5, with 10 bases that match TRBD1. Germline V gene lookup returns CDR1 MNHEY and CDR2 SMNVEV (reference sequence). J gave up 3 bases and V 6 bases, and 10 bases lay outside the gene matches. The CDR3 covers 16 residues. As DNA, the CDR3 is TGTGCCAGCAGACGGAGGGGACAGGGGTACGAAGAGACCCAGTACTTC. The encoded protein is CASRRRGQGYEETQYF.

The chain joins TRBV19 to TRBJ1-1; a possible D gene is TRBD1 (6 bases). CDR1 is LNHDA, CDR2 SQIVND, per germline (reference sequence). This CDR3 is built from 14 residues. The V gene lost 5 bases and the J gene lost 7 bases, with 17 bases spanning the gap. CDR3 region: CASSDLQGQLEAFF. The CDR3 DNA sequence: TGTGCCAGTAGTGACCTTCAGGGGCAGCTTGAAGCTTTCTTT.

This chain joins TRBV15 and TRBJ1-5; D may be TRBD1 (6 bases). Trimming took off 5 bases at V and 0 bases at J, with 11 bases between the two ends. CDR1 and CDR2 (germline): LNHNV, YYDKDF (reference sequence). The CDR3 has 15 residues. The CDR3, as DNA: TGTGCCACCAGCCCAGGGGCAGATAGCAATCAGCCCCAGCATTTT. Translated: CATSPGADSNQPQHF.

The chain couples TRBV6-6 to TRBJ2-1; TRBD2 aligns across 12 bases. The germline CDR1 and CDR2 sequences are MNHNY and SVGAGI (reference sequence). The V segment lost 9 bases and the J segment 6 bases; nucleotides outside the gene matches: 6. The CDR3 has 14 residues. CDR3 in amino acids: CASLGLAGRNEQFF. The CDR3 DNA follows: TGTGCCAGTCTGGGACTAGCGGGCCGCAATGAGCAGTTCTTC.

The J gene is TRBJ1-1, the V gene TRBV10-2; 9 bases match TRBD1. V trimming: 6 bases; J trimming: 3 bases; junction bases outside the gene matches: 5. The CDR3 has 14 residues. CDR1 and CDR2 from the germline V gene are WSHSY and SAAADI. The CDR3 nucleotides are TGCGCCAGCAGGGACAGGGGAGGGCACACTGAAGCTTTCTTT. It codes for CASRDRGGHTEAFF.

The rearrangement joins TRBV25-1 to TRBJ2-3; TRBD2 matches at 7 bases. V lost 4 bases and J lost 5; bases outside the gene matches: 9. This CDR3 is built from 15 residues. Germline V CDR1 and CDR2: MGHDK, SYGVNS. The CDR3 DNA follows: TGTGCCAGCAGTGCGGGGGGACCGTTCGAAGATACGCAGTATTTT. Its translation: CASSAGGPFEDTQYF.

V gene TRBV9 combines with J gene TRBJ1-1; D remains unclear. The V gene's germline CDR1 is SGDLS and CDR2 YYNGEE. V was cut by 0 bases and J by 2 bases, with 11 bases left in between. CDR3 size: 15 residues. The CDR3 DNA reads TGTGCCAGCAGCGTAGCCAGCCGACTTAACACTGAAGCTTTCTTT. This sequence encodes CASSVASRLNTEAFF.

V gene TRBV6-5 combines with J gene TRBJ1-5, with D perhaps TRBD1 (6 bases). Between the trimmed V and J ends, which lost 6 bases and 0 bases, there was a span of 12 bases. This CDR3 is 15 amino acids long. Germline-derived CDR1 and CDR2 are MNHEY and SVGAGI. DNA for the CDR3: TGTGCCAGCAGAACCGGACAGCTTAGCAATCAGCCCCAGCATTTT. Protein: CASRTGQLSNQPQHF.

The chain carries TRBV6-1 and TRBJ2-7; 9 bases fit TRBD1. The CDR3 sequence is 13 residues long. Germline lookup yields CDR1 MNHNS and CDR2 SASEGT. Trimming took 6 bases from V and 7 from J; bases not matched to a gene: 7. The CDR3 coding sequence is TGTGCCAGCAGCCGACAGGGGGTGGGTGAGCAGTACTTC. This encodes CASSRQGVGEQYF.

The rearrangement joins TRBV6-4 to TRBJ2-6; tentatively, D is TRBD2 (5 bases). V was pared by 2 bases and J by 0 bases, with 8 bases between. CDR3 length equals 16 residues. Germline lookup yields CDR1 MRHNA and CDR2 SNTAGT. CDR3 in DNA: TGTGCCAGCAGTGACACCCGGGGCTCTGGGGCCAACGTCCTGACTTTC. As protein: CASSDTRGSGANVLTF.

The chain has TRBV19 and TRBJ2-1, with 12 bases lining up with TRBD2. The germline V gene encodes CDR1 LNHDA and CDR2 SQIVND (reference sequence). This CDR3 is built from 17 residues. V lost 3 bases, J lost 5 bases, and 8 bases stayed unmatched. CDR3 DNA sequence: TGTGCCAGTAGTATGCCCACGGGACTAGCGGGCCACAATGAGCAGTTCTTC. This translates into CASSMPTGLAGHNEQFF.

The chain combines TRBV30 with TRBJ1-2; TRBD1 matches at 9 bases. The CDR3 is made up of 12 amino acids. Germline V gene lookup returns CDR1 GTSNPN and CDR2 SVGIG (reference sequence). V shed 8 bases, J shed 6 bases, and the junction held 7 bases outside the gene matches. The CDR3 spells CARRDRVNGYTF. Written as DNA, the CDR3 is TGTGCCCGCCGGGACAGGGTTAATGGCTACACCTTC.

This clone was detected only a few times. The J gene is TRBJ1-1, the V gene TRBV5-1, with TRBD1 as a possible D gene (6 bases). Trimming removed 0 bases from V and 6 bases from J, with 12 bases in between. This CDR3 contains 14 residues. The germline CDR1 and CDR2 sequences are SGHRS and YFSETQ. CDR3 nucleotide sequence: TGCGCCAGCAGCTTGGAGGCAGGGGTCCCTGAAGCTTTCTTT. It yields the protein CASSLEAGVPEAFF.

Concerning this clone itself: An end of the junction differs from the germline gene, which may be a read error. The CDR3 sequence is CASSQGVAGGANEQFF. DNA for the CDR3: TGCGCCAGCAGCCAAGGTGTAGCGGGGGGCGCAAATGAGCAGTTCTTC. V usage is TRBV7-2 and J usage is TRBJ2-1; 10 nucleotides match TRBD2. This CDR3 region has 16 residues. From germline, CDR1 is SGHTA and CDR2 FQGNSA.

The rearrangement links TRBV10-1 to TRBJ2-1; D ambiguous. Trimming took off 3 bases at V and 1 base at J, with 13 bases between the two ends. Germline values: CDR1 WNHNN, CDR2 SYGVQD (reference sequence). CDR3 size: 16 residues. As DNA, the CDR3 is TGCGCCAGCAGTGACCCTTCTAAAAGATCCTACAATGAGCAGTTCTTC. Its translation is CASSDPSKRSYNEQFF.

The V and J genes are TRBV7-8 and TRBJ1-3; D not resolved. Per the germline V gene, CDR1 is SGHVS and CDR2 is FQNEAQ. CDR3 size: 16 residues. Trimming shortened V by 3 bases and J by 0 bases, and 12 bases separated the two germline ends. The CDR3 DNA sequence: TGTGCCAGCAGCTTCTATGGTCACGGCTCTGGAAACACCATATATTTT. Translation gives CASSFYGHGSGNTIYF.

This chain uses TRBV4-1 with TRBJ2-6, with D possibly being TRBD1 (5 bases). The V end lost 1 base, the J end lost 2 bases, and 9 bases lay between the germline ends. The germline CDR1 and CDR2 sequences are MGHRA and YSYEKL. The CDR3 has 16 amino acids. CDR3: CASSQVAGTGANVLTF. The CDR3 nucleotides are TGCGCCAGCAGCCAAGTCGCAGGGACTGGGGCCAACGTCCTGACTTTC.